This T cell receptor beta chain is from a study of blood T cells in healthy people across ages. Study results and limitations: The donors' CMV status was not determined, possibly confounding changes in expanded clonotypes.

In the case of this clonotype: Antigen unknown.

V dropped 10 bases and J dropped 6 bases, with 19 bases sitting between them. CDR3 length equals 14 residues. Germline lookup yields CDR1 SNHLY and CDR2 FYNNEI. Primers used in a second PCR of roughly 6 to 12 cycles were a sample-barcoded 5' primer and a J-beta primer mix. Tags on each cDNA molecule came from a template-switch adaptor with 12 random nucleotides. Each CDR3 protein is one row after TCRdb ran MiXCR on the 5' RACE reads. The sample gives approximately 800,000 distinct CDR3 sequences, around 68% of which show up once; 25% to 35% is in the top ten. PBMCs numbering at least 7 million were isolated per sample.

The source material was blood. The rearrangement joins TRBV2 to TRBJ2-1, with D maybe TRBD2 (6 bases). The origin of this receptor is a man aged 25 to 45 in good health. The DNA of the CDR3 is TGTGCCACCCTGAGGGAGGCGAGCGGCAATGAGCAGTTCTTC. This codes for CATLREASGNEQFF.